Listed here are 24 T cell receptor beta chains from one sample, sequenced in a study of shared clonotypes between healthy human individuals. Assay: immunoSEQ multiplex PCR; the TCRdb copy retains only in-frame clones and omits some. The sample includes some 1,600,000 clones, approximately 98% of them seen just once. Sequenced input: naive CD4+ T cells sorted from blood. The subset denotes: CD45RA+ positively selected. The receptors come from a man under 40 in good health.

The V call is TRBV10-3, the J call TRBJ1-1; D ambiguous. The CDR3 totals 13 residues. Germline V gene sequence: CDR1 ENHRY, CDR2 SYGVKD. The ends were cut back, 3 bases at V and 3 bases at J, with 8 bases in the middle. CDR3 bases: TGTGCCATCAGTGACGGGAGGGACACTGAAGCTTTCTTT. Its protein product is CAISDGRDTEAFF.

The chain joins TRBV7-8 to TRBJ2-1, with TRBD2 matching 9 bases. V lost 7 bases, J lost 5 bases, and 12 bases stayed unmatched. Germline lookup yields CDR1 SGHVS and CDR2 FQNEAQ. This CDR3 has 16 residues. CDR3 residues: CASTFYGTSSDNEQFF. CDR3 nucleotide sequence: TGTGCCAGCACCTTCTACGGGACTAGCAGCGACAATGAGCAGTTCTTC.

In its sample, this clone was seen once. The chain uses TRBV27 and TRBJ2-5, with a tentative D call TRBD2 (7 bases). The germline V and J ends were trimmed by 2 bases and 6 bases, with 19 bases remaining between them. The germline V gene encodes CDR1 MNHEY and CDR2 SMNVEV (reference sequence). The CDR3 is made up of 16 amino acids. The DNA for the CDR3 is TGTGCCAGCAGTTTAGAGGGGGGGACTCCTACAAAGACCCAGTACTTC. Translated: CASSLEGGTPTKTQYF.

The rearrangement uses TRBV5-1 and TRBJ1-1; no clear D gene. The V gene lost 0 bases and the J gene lost 2 bases, with 8 bases spanning the gap. This CDR3 has 14 amino acids. Germline V gives CDR1 SGHRS, CDR2 YFSETQ. The CDR3 DNA sequence: TGCGCCAGCAGCTTGGTTTTTGGTAACACTGAAGCTTTCTTT. Its protein is CASSLVFGNTEAFF.

The V and J genes are TRBV5-1 and TRBJ2-3, with D unclear. In germline, CDR1 is SGHRS, CDR2 YFSETQ. This CDR3 has 13 amino acids. Deletions cut 2 bases from V and 6 bases from J, with 10 bases between. The CDR3 loop is CASSFGVSDTQYF. CDR3 DNA sequence: TGCGCCAGCAGCTTTGGGGTATCGGATACGCAGTATTTT.

This chain joins TRBV5-1 and TRBJ2-7, with D perhaps assigned TRBD1 or TRBD2 (5 bases each). The ends were cut back, 0 bases at V and 6 bases at J, with 10 bases in the middle. Germline V gene data show CDR1 as SGHRS and CDR2 as YFSETQ. This CDR3 comprises 13 residues. Here the CDR3 reads CASSLGWGPEQYF. The CDR3 DNA reads as TGCGCCAGCAGCTTGGGCTGGGGACCCGAGCAGTACTTC.

This rearrangement joins TRBV5-1 to TRBJ1-1; D perhaps matches TRBD1 (6 bases). Per germline, CDR1 SGHRS and CDR2 YFSETQ. The CDR3 sequence is 14 residues long. The germline V and J ends were trimmed by 2 bases and 0 bases, with 8 bases remaining between them. Here the CDR3 reads CASSFGGVNTEAFF. CDR3 sequence (DNA): TGCGCCAGCAGCTTTGGGGGCGTGAACACTGAAGCTTTCTTT.

This chain connects TRBV7-9 to TRBJ2-5; 10 nucleotides agree with TRBD2. The CDR3 is 14 residues long. J was trimmed by 5 bases and V by 6 bases; bases with no gene match: 6. Germline values: CDR1 SEHNR, CDR2 FQNEAQ (reference sequence). CDR3 in amino acids: CASSSSGRGETQYF. CDR3 bases: TGTGCCAGCAGTTCTAGCGGGAGAGGCGAGACCCAGTACTTC.

The chain recombines TRBV6-1 with TRBJ1-5; the D gene is possibly TRBD1 (5 bases). This CDR3 comprises 15 residues. Trimming pared 4 bases from V and 3 bases from J, leaving 13 bases between. Germline loops: CDR1 MNHNS, CDR2 SASEGT. The CDR3 DNA follows: TGTGCCAGCAGTGTCGACGGGGCCGCCAATCAGCCCCAGCATTTT. Amino acids: CASSVDGAANQPQHF.

J is TRBJ2-2 and V is TRBV5-1; D is perhaps TRBD1 (5 bases). Per the germline V gene, CDR1 is SGHRS and CDR2 is YFSETQ. This CDR3 region has 15 residues. V shed 7 bases and J shed 5 bases, with 18 bases lying between them. CDR3 DNA sequence: TGCGCCAGCGGCCTAGACAGTGCTGGGACCGGGGAGCTGTTTTTT. It yields the protein CASGLDSAGTGELFF.

V gene TRBV7-9 combines with J gene TRBJ1-1, with D possibly being TRBD1 (5 bases). The V end lost 0 bases, the J end lost 10 bases, and 21 bases lay between the germline ends. In germline, CDR1 is SEHNR, CDR2 FQNEAQ (reference sequence). CDR3 length: 16 amino acids. CDR3 sequence: CASSLADRSPPSGAFF. The CDR3 DNA follows: TGTGCCAGCAGCTTAGCCGACAGATCTCCCCCATCAGGAGCTTTCTTT. Together with reference TRBV7-9 and TRBJ1-1, the CDR3 gives the full variable domain: DTGVSQNPRHKITKRGQNVTFRCDPISEHNRLYWYRQTLGQGPEFLTYFQNEAQLEKSRLLSDRFSAERPKGSFSTLEIQRTEQGDSAMYLCASSLADRSPPSGAFFGQGTRLTVV.

V and J are TRBV10-2 and TRBJ2-5; D is unclear. The germline V gene has CDR1 WSHSY and CDR2 SAAADI. CDR3 length: 21 residues. Between the trimmed V and J ends, which lost 0 bases and 2 bases, there was a span of 28 bases. As DNA, the CDR3 is TGCGCCAGCAGTGAGTCGCAGGATCGACTGCAACAAGGCTGGGTTCAAGAGACCCAGTACTTC. This encodes CASSESQDRLQQGWVQETQYF.

This chain connects TRBV10-1 to TRBJ2-2; a possible D gene is TRBD2 (6 bases). CDR1 is WNHNN and CDR2 is SYGVQD in the germline V gene (reference sequence). Trimming left V 6 bases short and J 5 bases short, with 10 bases between. The CDR3 totals 13 residues. The CDR3 is CASRRSGTGELFF. The DNA of the CDR3 is TGCGCCAGCAGACGAAGCGGGACCGGGGAGCTGTTTTTT.

The chain has TRBV7-9 and TRBJ1-5; D ambiguous. Germline values: CDR1 SEHNR, CDR2 FQNEAQ (reference sequence). The CDR3 has 13 residues. Trimming shortened V by 1 base and J by 10 bases, and 11 bases separated the two germline ends. As DNA, the CDR3 is TGTGCCAGCAGCTTAGGGGCCCAGTCCCCCCAGCATTTT. Amino acid sequence: CASSLGAQSPQHF.

The CDR3 is CASTQSKGNYEQYF. As DNA, the CDR3 is TGTGCCAGCACCCAAAGTAAGGGTAACTACGAGCAGTACTTC. V gene TRBV6-5 combines with J gene TRBJ2-7; no firm D call. The V gene's germline CDR1 is MNHEY and CDR2 SVGAGI. This CDR3 has 14 amino acids. With 7 bases removed from V and 3 bases from J, the gap between germline ends came to 16 bases.

This rearrangement joins TRBV5-1 to TRBJ2-7; no definite D call. CDR1 is SGHRS and CDR2 is YFSETQ in the germline V gene. CDR3 length equals 11 residues. Deletions cut 3 bases from V and 4 bases from J, with 5 bases between. The chain's CDR3 is CASSSPYEQYF. CDR3 bases: TGCGCCAGCAGCTCACCTTACGAGCAGTACTTC.

The chain employs TRBV11-2 and TRBJ1-2, with 8 bases lining up with TRBD1. Germline V gene data show CDR1 as SGHAT and CDR2 as FQNNGV. J gave up 5 bases and V 5 bases, and 7 bases lay outside the gene matches. This CDR3 spans 14 amino acids. CDR3 DNA sequence: TGTGCCAGCAGCCCGGCAGGGGGCGGGTATGGCTACACCTTC. Protein sequence: CASSPAGGGYGYTF.

The rearrangement uses TRBV18 and TRBJ2-2; D call uncertain. The CDR3 covers 13 residues. With 4 bases removed from V and 4 bases from J, the gap between germline ends came to 7 bases. Germline V CDR1 and CDR2: KGHSH, LQKENI. The CDR3 sequence is CASSQYTTGELFF. The CDR3 nucleotides read TGTGCCAGCTCACAGTATACCACCGGGGAGCTGTTTTTT.

The chain carries TRBV5-1 and TRBJ1-1, with D possibly TRBD1 on 6 matching bases. CDR3 length: 14 residues. Deletions cut 7 bases from V and 5 bases from J, with 18 bases between. Per germline, CDR1 SGHRS and CDR2 YFSETQ. The CDR3 sequence is CASGDRLTGTEAFF. CDR3 coding DNA: TGCGCCAGCGGGGATCGACTTACAGGGACTGAAGCTTTCTTT.

The CDR3, as DNA: TGTGCCAGCAGTATCACCGGGACAACTGAAGCTTTCTTT. Amino acids: CASSITGTTEAFF. The chain uses TRBV28 and TRBJ1-1; a possible D gene is TRBD1 (6 bases). Between the trimmed V and J ends, which lost 5 bases and 5 bases, there was a span of 12 bases. CDR3 size: 13 residues. The germline V gene encodes CDR1 MDHEN and CDR2 SYDVKM. The full variable domain, with the rest looked up from reference TRBV28 and TRBJ1-1, is DVKVTQSSRYLVKRTGEKVFLECVQDMDHENMFWYRQDPGLGLRLIYFSYDVKMKEKGDIPEGYSVSREKKERFSLILESASTNQTSMYLCASSITGTTEAFFGQGTRLTVV.

This chain links TRBV6-5 with TRBJ1-2; 8 nucleotides line up with TRBD1. Germline values: CDR1 MNHEY, CDR2 SVGAGI. J lost 8 bases, V lost 5 bases, and 7 bases had no gene match. This CDR3 is 13 amino acids long. CDR3 residues: CASSPGQVRGYTF. In DNA form, the CDR3 reads TGTGCCAGCAGTCCGGGACAGGTGCGGGGCTACACCTTC.

This sequence joins TRBV11-2 and TRBJ2-7, with 8 bases matching TRBD2. The V gene's germline CDR1 is SGHAT and CDR2 FQNNGV. Trimming took 5 bases from V and 0 from J; bases not matched to a gene: 3. The CDR3 runs to 14 residues. The CDR3 sequence is CASSRAGASYEQYF. The CDR3 coding sequence is TGTGCCAGCAGCCGAGCGGGGGCCTCCTACGAGCAGTACTTC.

The V and J genes are TRBV28 and TRBJ2-6, with D possibly being TRBD2 (6 bases). This CDR3 is built from 16 residues. Germline V gives CDR1 MDHEN, CDR2 SYDVKM. The ends were cut back, 1 base at V and 3 bases at J, with 10 bases in the middle. The CDR3 nucleotides read TGTGCCAGCAGTTTATCAGGGAGGAGTGGGGCCAACGTCCTGACTTTC. It is translated as CASSLSGRSGANVLTF.

V and J are TRBV7-2 and TRBJ2-3; a possible D gene is TRBD2 (5 bases). V gave up 5 bases and J gave up 4 bases, with 10 bases separating them. This CDR3 region has 13 residues. Germline V gene data show CDR1 as SGHTA and CDR2 as FQGNSA. CDR3 protein: CASSGSWPDTQYF. CDR3 nucleotide sequence: TGTGCCAGCAGCGGGAGCTGGCCAGATACGCAGTATTTT.